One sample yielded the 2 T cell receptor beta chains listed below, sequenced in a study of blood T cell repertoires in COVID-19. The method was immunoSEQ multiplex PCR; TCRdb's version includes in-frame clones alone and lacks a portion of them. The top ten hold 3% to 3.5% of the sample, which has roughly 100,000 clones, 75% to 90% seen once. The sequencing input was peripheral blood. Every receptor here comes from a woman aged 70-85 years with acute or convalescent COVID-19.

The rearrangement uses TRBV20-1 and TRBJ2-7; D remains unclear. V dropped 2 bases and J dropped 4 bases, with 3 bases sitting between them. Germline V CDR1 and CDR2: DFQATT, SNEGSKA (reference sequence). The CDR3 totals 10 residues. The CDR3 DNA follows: TGCAGTGCTAGATCGTACGAGCAGTACTTC. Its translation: CSARSYEQYF.

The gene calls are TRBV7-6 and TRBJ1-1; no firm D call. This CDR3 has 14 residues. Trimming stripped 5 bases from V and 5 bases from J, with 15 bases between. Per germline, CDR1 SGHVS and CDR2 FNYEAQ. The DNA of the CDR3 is TGTGCCAGCAGCCGAATCCTCGGGGTAACTGAAGCTTTCTTT. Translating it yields CASSRILGVTEAFF.